The 14 T cell receptor beta chains below all came from one sample that was sequenced in a study of early T cells in non-severe SARS-CoV-2 infection. Each CDR3 protein is one row after TCRdb ran MiXCR on the 5' RACE reads. The table has about 17,000 distinct CDR3 sequences, 4.5% to 6% seen once. Sequencing used whole blood, obtained at baseline. The source is an adult who was a healthcare worker with PCR-confirmed SARS-CoV-2 infection or an uninfected control (not recorded which).

This clonotype appeared many times. The chain is built from TRBV5-5 and TRBJ1-5; 8 bases fit TRBD1. Germline V lookup: CDR1 SGHKS, CDR2 YYEKEE (reference sequence). The CDR3 contains 15 residues. With 0 bases clipped from V and 16 bases from J, the junction kept 15 bases outside the gene matches. The CDR3 nucleotides read TGTGCCAGCAGCTTGGTTCAGGGGGCGCTTAGCTCCGTCCATTTT. This sequence encodes CASSLVQGALSSVHF.

By its share, this clonotype is medium-sized (0.01 to 0.1%). This chain joins TRBV10-3 and TRBJ1-2; D gene unclear. The length of the CDR3 is 17 residues. The V gene lost 3 bases and the J gene lost 1 base, with 18 bases spanning the gap. Per the germline V gene, CDR1 is ENHRY and CDR2 is SYGVKD. The CDR3 bases are TGTGCCATCAGTGACGGCATCCCGGGGAAGGATAACTATGGCTACACCTTC. Encoded protein: CAISDGIPGKDNYGYTF.

Comments on this clonotype: Just one base apart from a much larger clone, this may be a read error. The V and J genes are TRBV11-2 and TRBJ1-2; a weak D match, TRBD1 (6 bases). Germline V gene sequence: CDR1 SGHAT, CDR2 FQNNGV. This CDR3 is 13 amino acids long. The CDR3 coding sequence is TGTGCCAGCAGCTTACCAGGGGATGATGGCTGCACCTTC. It encodes CASSLPGDDGCTF.

This clonotype was recorded many times. The rearrangement uses TRBV6-6 and TRBJ2-7, with 8 bases that match TRBD1. Germline CDR1 reads MNHNY; CDR2 reads SVGAGI (reference sequence). Trimming at V came to 3 bases and at J to 5 bases, leaving 3 bases not matched to a gene. This CDR3 region has 13 residues. For the CDR3, the DNA is TGTGCCAGCAGTTATTCGACAGGGGACGAGCAGTACTTC. It specifies CASSYSTGDEQYF.

Within the sample, this clonotype is medium-sized. The chain links TRBV7-6 to TRBJ1-5, with 8 bases lining up with TRBD1. Germline V CDR1 and CDR2: SGHVS, FNYEAQ. The CDR3 runs to 15 residues. V was pared by 5 bases and J by 4 bases, with 7 bases of the junction left unmatched. The CDR3 DNA reads TGTGCCAGCAGCCCGGGACAGGCAAGAAATCAGCCCCAGCATTTT. This translates into CASSPGQARNQPQHF.

The chain is built from TRBV6-2 or TRBV6-3 and TRBJ1-2; no firm D call. V gave up 2 bases and J gave up 2 bases, with 6 bases separating them. Germline loops: CDR1 MNHEY, CDR2 SVGEGT. The length of the CDR3 is 13 residues. The CDR3 here is CASSYGLNYGYTF. The CDR3 region has the DNA TGTGCCAGCAGTTACGGATTGAACTATGGCTACACCTTC.

There are many counts of this clonotype. The chain combines TRBV29-1 with TRBJ2-1, with D hard to call. Germline V gene lookup returns CDR1 SQVTM and CDR2 ANQGSEA. The CDR3 consists of 14 residues. Trimming cost V 7 bases and J 8 bases, with 21 bases left between them. In DNA form, the CDR3 reads TGCAGCGCCGTTCTGGCGGTTCTTGGGGATGAGCAGTTCTTC. Protein: CSAVLAVLGDEQFF.

This clonotype has ten or more counts. The J gene is TRBJ1-2, the V gene TRBV12-3 or TRBV12-4; 9 positions agree with TRBD1. This CDR3 comprises 14 residues. Trimming at V came to 8 bases and at J to 8 bases, leaving 12 bases not matched to a gene. This chain's CDR3 is CASLKGTGQGGYTF. Written as DNA, the CDR3 is TGTGCCAGCTTAAAAGGGACAGGGCAGGGAGGCTACACCTTC.

Relative to its sample, this clonotype is medium-sized. The chain employs TRBV7-9 and TRBJ2-3; no reliable D call. Trimming left V 5 bases short and J 2 bases short, with 11 bases between. The V gene's germline CDR1 is SEHNR and CDR2 FQNEAQ (reference sequence). This CDR3 is 14 amino acids long. Here the CDR3 reads CASSRSGNTDTQYF. The CDR3 coding sequence is TGTGCCAGCAGCCGGTCAGGAAACACAGATACGCAGTATTTT.

This clonotype was counted many times. The rearrangement links TRBV11-2 to TRBJ1-1, with D unclear. Germline CDR1 SGHAT, CDR2 FQNNGV. The CDR3 consists of 14 residues. V lost 5 bases and J 0 bases, leaving 10 bases between the germline ends. This chain's CDR3 is CASSQTAMNTEAFF. Here the CDR3 DNA reads TGTGCCAGCAGCCAGACGGCTATGAACACTGAAGCTTTCTTT.

This clonotype was found a few times. The chain couples TRBV7-3 to TRBJ2-1, with TRBD1 identical over 9 bases. CDR3 size: 15 residues. Germline CDR1 is SGHTA and CDR2 is FQGTGA. V trimming: 5 bases; J trimming: 12 bases; junction bases outside the gene matches: 14. The CDR3 nucleotides read TGTGCCAGCAGCCCTGGGACAGGGTTAAACCCTAGGCAGTTCTTC. This sequence encodes CASSPGTGLNPRQFF.

This clonotype was detected ten times or more. This chain uses TRBV6-4 with TRBJ2-1, with TRBD2 matching 11 bases. V lost 5 bases, J lost 4 bases, and 4 bases stayed unmatched. This CDR3 spans 15 amino acids. Germline lookup yields CDR1 MRHNA and CDR2 SNTAGT. The CDR3 bases are TGTGCCAGCAGTTCTACTAGCGGGGGTTACAATGAGCAGTTCTTC. Residues: CASSSTSGGYNEQFF.

This clonotype was detected ten times or more. The genes are TRBV12-3 or TRBV12-4 and TRBJ1-5; a possible D gene is TRBD1 (5 bases). The CDR3 is made up of 13 amino acids. V gave up 2 bases and J gave up 5 bases, with 7 bases separating them. CDR3 DNA sequence: TGTGCCAGCAGTTTACGGGGGGATCAGCCCCAGCATTTT. The encoded protein is CASSLRGDQPQHF.

This clonotype was recorded at least ten times. This chain joins TRBV6-6 and TRBJ2-5; D is unclear. This CDR3 comprises 12 residues. The germline V and J ends were trimmed by 6 bases and 7 bases, with 12 bases remaining between them. Looked up from germline, CDR1 is MNHNY and CDR2 is SVGAGI (reference sequence). The CDR3 DNA reads as TGTGCCAGCAGCCCCCAGCACGGGACCCAGTACTTC. Its protein product is CASSPQHGTQYF.